This T cell receptor beta chain was sequenced during a study of blood T cell repertoires in COVID-19. Study at large: Whether acute or convalescent, the COVID-19 samples came from the United States, Italy and Spain.

Sequenced by immunoSEQ multiplex PCR; TCRdb stores in-frame clones only, minus some. The sample includes tens of thousands of clones, about nine tenths of them seen just once. V shed 5 bases and J 0 bases; nucleotides not matched to a gene: 10. Germline assignment: CDR1 SGHKS and CDR2 YYEKEE (reference sequence). CDR3 size: 17 residues. The V gene is TRBV5-5, the J gene TRBJ2-3, with 9 bases fitting TRBD2. The clonotype was recovered from a man aged 60-69 years with active or convalescent COVID-19. Sequencing was carried out using peripheral blood. The CDR3 loop reads CASRLPSGGPSTDTQYF. Written as DNA, the CDR3 is TGTGCCAGCAGACTACCCAGCGGGGGGCCTAGCACAGATACGCAGTATTTT.